This TCR beta chain stems from a study of molecular identifiers for immune sequencing clone quantification. Across the study: Replicate runs used RNA from about 20,000 or 100,000 naive CD8 cells, which was split five ways into aliquots, and four of those aliquots were then sequenced.

With 10%, 30% or 50% of RNA, about 20,000 to 1,000,000 naive CD8 T cells were sequenced. The authors gated naive CD8 T cells as CD8+CD4-CCR7+CD45RA+ for sorting. Library preparation followed earlier protocols using designated TCR primers. From the PCR reads, TCRdb called clonotypes with MiXCR, one entry per CDR3 protein. The sample has about 510,000 distinct CDR3 sequences; around 23% are singletons. Looked up from germline, CDR1 is PRHDT and CDR2 is FYEKMQ (reference sequence). The CDR3 length is 14 residues. V was trimmed by 3 bases and J by 2 bases, leaving 11 bases between them. The chain joins TRBV13 to TRBJ2-7; maybe TRBD1 (5 bases). The clonotype was recovered from a human donor in good health. Some libraries in this study had Jurkat cell RNA spiked in. Sequencing used naive CD8+ T cells from blood, with Jurkat cell RNA spiked in. Subset here: FACS-sorted CD8+CD4-CCR7+CD45RA+ naive T cells. CDR3 nucleotides: TGTGCCAGCAGCTTCACAGGTACACCCTACGAGCAGTACTTC. The encoded protein is CASSFTGTPYEQYF.